This is a list of T cell receptor beta chains from one sample in a study of T-cell reconstitution after alpha-beta-depleted transplantation in children. TCRdb processed the PCR reads anew with MiXCR; each CDR3 protein has one entry. The sample has over 150,000 distinct CDR3 sequences, around 7% seen once. Here the sequenced sample was PBMCs from the stem cell graft donor, taken from the stem cell graft. Every receptor here comes from a human donor who donated a stem cell graft to a child with Wiskott-Aldrich syndrome. CDR3s include the opening cysteine and the closing phenylalanine or tryptophan. Each record gives: CDR3 protein, CDR3 DNA, V gene, D gene, J gene, clone size. D genes are given only for firm matches. For some rows the clone size is stated as once, few or many, or as a class when expanded; others skip it.

CDR3 protein: CASIPQAGVNEQFF; CDR3 DNA: TGTGCCAGCATTCCCCAAGCGGGGGTAAATGAGCAGTTCTTC; V gene: TRBV6-1; D gene: TRBD2; J gene: TRBJ2-1; clone size: many
CDR3 protein: CASSLGLGAGNQPQHF; CDR3 DNA: TGTGCCAGCAGTTTAGGTCTGGGTGCGGGGAATCAGCCCCAGCATTTT; V gene: TRBV12-3/TRBV12-4; D gene: NA; J gene: TRBJ1-5; clone size: many
CDR3 protein: CASSFMGQQNQPQHF; CDR3 DNA: TGTGCCAGCAGCTTCATGGGACAGCAAAATCAGCCCCAGCATTTT; V gene: TRBV7-8; D gene: TRBD1; J gene: TRBJ1-5; clone size: NA
CDR3 protein: CASSQEIRTSWGGELFF; CDR3 DNA: TGCGCCAGCAGCCAAGAAATCCGGACTAGCTGGGGCGGGGAGCTGTTTTTT; V gene: TRBV4-3; D gene: TRBD2; J gene: TRBJ2-2; clone size: many
CDR3 protein: CASSGQGVSDYGYTF; CDR3 DNA: TGTGCCAGCAGCGGGCAGGGGGTATCTGACTATGGCTACACCTTC; V gene: TRBV7-9; D gene: TRBD1; J gene: TRBJ1-2; clone size: NA
CDR3 protein: CASSLHGGNGIYF; CDR3 DNA: TGTGCCAGCAGCTTACACGGAGGAAACGGCATATATTTT; V gene: TRBV5-8; D gene: NA; J gene: TRBJ1-3; clone size: many
CDR3 protein: CASSLLGPDQYEQYF; CDR3 DNA: TGTGCCAGCAGTTTGCTGGGACCTGACCAATACGAGCAGTACTTC; V gene: TRBV27; D gene: NA; J gene: TRBJ2-7; clone size: few
CDR3 protein: CSDTGGRQGMNTEAFF; CDR3 DNA: TGCAGCGATACCGGTGGCAGACAGGGCATGAACACTGAAGCTTTCTTT; V gene: TRBV29-1; D gene: TRBD1; J gene: TRBJ1-1; clone size: many
CDR3 protein: CSANTEGGMDTEAFF; CDR3 DNA: TGCAGCGCTAATACCGAGGGGGGGATGGACACTGAAGCTTTCTTT; V gene: TRBV29-1; D gene: NA; J gene: TRBJ1-1; clone size: many
CDR3 protein: CASSVAGNQNEKLFF; CDR3 DNA: TGTGCCAGCAGCGTAGCCGGGAATCAAAATGAAAAACTGTTTTTT; V gene: TRBV9; D gene: NA; J gene: TRBJ1-4; clone size: many
CDR3 protein: CASSPGIPGANVLTF; CDR3 DNA: TGTGCCAGCAGTCCAGGGATCCCTGGGGCCAACGTCCTGACTTTC; V gene: TRBV27; D gene: NA; J gene: TRBJ2-6; clone size: few
CDR3 protein: CASSQDPSGGAFF; CDR3 DNA: TGTGCCAGCAGCCAAGATCCGTCCGGGGGAGCTTTCTTT; V gene: TRBV3-1; D gene: NA; J gene: TRBJ1-1; clone size: NA
CDR3 protein: CASSAPMGRETQYF; CDR3 DNA: TGCGCCAGCAGCGCACCCATGGGGCGCGAGACCCAGTACTTC; V gene: TRBV5-1; D gene: NA; J gene: TRBJ2-5; clone size: NA
CDR3 protein: CASSLGLAGGRTYEQYF; CDR3 DNA: TGTGCCAGCAGCCTTGGACTAGCGGGGGGTCGCACCTACGAGCAGTACTTC; V gene: TRBV12-3/TRBV12-4; D gene: TRBD2; J gene: TRBJ2-7; clone size: many
CDR3 protein: CASSFRGLAGTDTQYF; CDR3 DNA: TGTGCCAGCAGTTTTAGGGGACTAGCGGGCACAGATACGCAGTATTTT; V gene: TRBV12-3/TRBV12-4; D gene: TRBD2; J gene: TRBJ2-3; clone size: many
CDR3 protein: CASSHPDRGLYNEQFF; CDR3 DNA: TGTGCCAGCAGCCACCCGGACAGGGGGCTCTACAATGAGCAGTTCTTC; V gene: TRBV3-1; D gene: TRBD1; J gene: TRBJ2-1; clone size: few
CDR3 protein: CASSESGGRAEAFF; CDR3 DNA: TGCGCCAGCAGTGAGTCGGGGGGACGGGCTGAAGCTTTCTTT; V gene: TRBV10-2; D gene: NA; J gene: TRBJ1-1; clone size: many
CDR3 protein: CASSLSRDRTF; CDR3 DNA: TGTGCCAGCAGTTTATCCAGGGACCGCACCTTC; V gene: TRBV28; D gene: NA; J gene: TRBJ1-2; clone size: NA
CDR3 protein: CASSQSCRLSYEQYF; CDR3 DNA: TGCGCCAGCAGTCAATCCTGCAGGTTATCCTACGAGCAGTACTTC; V gene: TRBV23-1; D gene: NA; J gene: TRBJ2-7; clone size: NA
CDR3 protein: CASSRLGFEAFF; CDR3 DNA: TGTGCCAGCAGCCGGCTGGGTTTTGAAGCTTTCTTT; V gene: TRBV7-2; D gene: NA; J gene: TRBJ1-1; clone size: NA
CDR3 protein: CASSFWTEYEKLFF; CDR3 DNA: TGTGCCAGCAGCTTTTGGACAGAATATGAAAAACTGTTTTTT; V gene: TRBV13; D gene: NA; J gene: TRBJ1-4; clone size: NA
CDR3 protein: CSARHPGRDTQYF; CDR3 DNA: TGCAGTGCTAGACACCCGGGGAGAGATACGCAGTATTTT; V gene: TRBV20-1; D gene: NA; J gene: TRBJ2-3; clone size: many
CDR3 protein: CSARGDRNYGYTF; CDR3 DNA: TGCAGTGCTAGAGGGGACAGGAACTATGGCTACACCTTC; V gene: TRBV20-1; D gene: TRBD1; J gene: TRBJ1-2; clone size: many
CDR3 protein: CASRKGTGEGSGNTIYF; CDR3 DNA: TGTGCCAGCAGGAAAGGGACAGGGGAAGGATCTGGAAACACCATATATTTT; V gene: TRBV12-3/TRBV12-4; D gene: TRBD1; J gene: TRBJ1-3; clone size: few
CDR3 protein: CASSVEGGGRVEQFF; CDR3 DNA: TGTGCCAGCAGCGTAGAAGGGGGAGGTCGAGTTGAGCAGTTCTTC; V gene: TRBV9; D gene: NA; J gene: TRBJ2-1; clone size: many
CDR3 protein: CATSKGTSGNNEQFF; CDR3 DNA: TGTGCCACCAGCAAGGGGACTAGCGGAAACAATGAGCAGTTCTTC; V gene: TRBV15; D gene: TRBD2; J gene: TRBJ2-1; clone size: many
CDR3 protein: CASRGQGNYQPQHF; CDR3 DNA: TGTGCCAGCAGGGGACAGGGGAATTATCAGCCCCAGCATTTT; V gene: TRBV27; D gene: TRBD1; J gene: TRBJ1-5; clone size: many
CDR3 protein: CASSRGLAGALQETQYF; CDR3 DNA: TGCGCCAGCAGCCGGGGACTAGCGGGAGCCCTACAAGAGACCCAGTACTTC; V gene: TRBV5-1; D gene: TRBD2; J gene: TRBJ2-5; clone size: many
CDR3 protein: CASIRGEGQGTDTQYF; CDR3 DNA: TGTGCCAGCATTCGCGGTGAGGGACAGGGCACAGATACGCAGTATTTT; V gene: TRBV6-1; D gene: TRBD1; J gene: TRBJ2-3; clone size: NA
CDR3 protein: CASSLRLADYEQYF; CDR3 DNA: TGTGCCAGCTCACTTCGACTGGCGGACTACGAGCAGTACTTC; V gene: TRBV18; D gene: NA; J gene: TRBJ2-7; clone size: many
CDR3 protein: CASSLIGAGGQETQYF; CDR3 DNA: TGTGCCAGCAGCTTAATCGGAGCGGGGGGCCAAGAGACCCAGTACTTC; V gene: TRBV11-2; D gene: TRBD2; J gene: TRBJ2-5; clone size: many
CDR3 protein: CASRSSLAGREKTYEQYF; CDR3 DNA: TGTGCCAGCAGGTCCAGCTTAGCGGGTAGGGAAAAAACCTACGAGCAGTACTTC; V gene: TRBV6-5; D gene: TRBD2; J gene: TRBJ2-7; clone size: many
CDR3 protein: CASSQTGGTYNEQFF; CDR3 DNA: TGTGCCAGCAGCCAGACAGGGGGCACCTACAATGAGCAGTTCTTC; V gene: TRBV5-5; D gene: TRBD1; J gene: TRBJ2-1; clone size: many
CDR3 protein: CASSFSPQETQYF; CDR3 DNA: TGCGCCAGCAGCTTCAGCCCCCAAGAGACCCAGTACTTC; V gene: TRBV5-1; D gene: NA; J gene: TRBJ2-5; clone size: many
CDR3 protein: CASTRQETGELFF; CDR3 DNA: TGTGCCAGCACCCGACAGGAGACCGGGGAGCTGTTTTTT; V gene: TRBV11-2; D gene: NA; J gene: TRBJ2-2; clone size: NA
CDR3 protein: CASSLDDRGTQYF; CDR3 DNA: TGTGCCAGCAGCTTAGATGACAGGGGGACCCAGTACTTC; V gene: TRBV11-2; D gene: TRBD1; J gene: TRBJ2-5; clone size: few
CDR3 protein: CSAQGFLGDRVGETQYF; CDR3 DNA: TGCAGTGCTCAGGGGTTCTTGGGGGACAGGGTGGGAGAGACCCAGTACTTC; V gene: TRBV20-1; D gene: TRBD1; J gene: TRBJ2-5; clone size: few
CDR3 protein: CASTVARGSETQYF; CDR3 DNA: TGTGCCAGCACGGTCGCGAGGGGGAGTGAGACCCAGTACTTC; V gene: TRBV12-3/TRBV12-4; D gene: NA; J gene: TRBJ2-5; clone size: NA
CDR3 protein: CASSPGPRNYEQYF; CDR3 DNA: TGTGCCAGCTCACCAGGTCCCAGGAACTACGAGCAGTACTTC; V gene: TRBV18; D gene: NA; J gene: TRBJ2-7; clone size: NA
CDR3 protein: CASSPYVNQPQHF; CDR3 DNA: TGTGCCAGCAGTCCTTATGTTAATCAGCCCCAGCATTTT; V gene: TRBV12-3/TRBV12-4; D gene: NA; J gene: TRBJ1-5; clone size: many
CDR3 protein: CASKGGPGSYNEQFF; CDR3 DNA: TGTGCCAGCAAAGGGGGGCCTGGGTCCTACAATGAGCAGTTCTTC; V gene: TRBV6-1; D gene: NA; J gene: TRBJ2-1; clone size: many
CDR3 protein: CSAQPTGTDTQYF; CDR3 DNA: TGCAGCGCACAACCGACTGGCACAGATACGCAGTATTTT; V gene: TRBV29-1; D gene: NA; J gene: TRBJ2-3; clone size: many
CDR3 protein: CASSLVGGTEQYF; CDR3 DNA: TGTGCCAGCAGCTTAGTTGGGGGGACCGAGCAGTACTTC; V gene: TRBV7-9; D gene: NA; J gene: TRBJ2-7; clone size: many
CDR3 protein: CASSVDVGYSGNTIYF; CDR3 DNA: TGTGCCAGCAGCGTAGATGTGGGATACTCTGGAAACACCATATATTTT; V gene: TRBV9; D gene: NA; J gene: TRBJ1-3; clone size: many
CDR3 protein: CASSQDSERLDGYTF; CDR3 DNA: TGCGCCAGCAGCCAAGATAGTGAGAGGCTCGATGGCTACACCTTC; V gene: TRBV4-3; D gene: NA; J gene: TRBJ1-2; clone size: many
CDR3 protein: CASSTTGTSNQPQHF; CDR3 DNA: TGTGCCAGCAGCACCACAGGGACCAGCAATCAGCCCCAGCATTTT; V gene: TRBV7-2; D gene: NA; J gene: TRBJ1-5; clone size: many
CDR3 protein: CASSQRQGANYGYTF; CDR3 DNA: TGCGCCAGCAGCCAACGACAGGGGGCTAACTATGGCTACACCTTC; V gene: TRBV4-3; D gene: TRBD1; J gene: TRBJ1-2; clone size: many
CDR3 protein: CASSFPADQDTQYF; CDR3 DNA: TGTGCCAGCAGTTTCCCGGCAGATCAAGATACGCAGTATTTT; V gene: TRBV12-3/TRBV12-4; D gene: NA; J gene: TRBJ2-3; clone size: NA
CDR3 protein: CAIRERYSGEDRNTGELFF; CDR3 DNA: TGTGCCATCAGAGAACGGTATAGCGGGGAGGATCGGAACACCGGGGAGCTGTTTTTT; V gene: TRBV10-3; D gene: TRBD2; J gene: TRBJ2-2; clone size: many
CDR3 protein: CAISGVRGLPEAFF; CDR3 DNA: TGTGCCATCAGTGGGGTCAGGGGTTTACCTGAAGCTTTCTTT; V gene: TRBV10-3; D gene: NA; J gene: TRBJ1-1; clone size: many